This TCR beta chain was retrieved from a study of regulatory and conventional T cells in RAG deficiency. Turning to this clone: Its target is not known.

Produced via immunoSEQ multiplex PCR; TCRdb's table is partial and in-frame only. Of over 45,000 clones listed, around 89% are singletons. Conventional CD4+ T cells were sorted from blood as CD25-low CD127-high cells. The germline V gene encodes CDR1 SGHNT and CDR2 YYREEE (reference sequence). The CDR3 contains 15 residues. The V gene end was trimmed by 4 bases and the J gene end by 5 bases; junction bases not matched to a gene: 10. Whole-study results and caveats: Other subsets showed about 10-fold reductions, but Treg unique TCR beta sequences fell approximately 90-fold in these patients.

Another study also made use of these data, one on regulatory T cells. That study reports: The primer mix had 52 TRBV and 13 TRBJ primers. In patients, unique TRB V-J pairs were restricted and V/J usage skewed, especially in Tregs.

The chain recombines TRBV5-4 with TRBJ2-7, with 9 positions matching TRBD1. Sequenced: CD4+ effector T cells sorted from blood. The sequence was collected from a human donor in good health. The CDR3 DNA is TGTGCCAGCAGCAAACTAATGACAGGGGGTCACGAGCAGTACTTC. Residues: CASSKLMTGGHEQYF.